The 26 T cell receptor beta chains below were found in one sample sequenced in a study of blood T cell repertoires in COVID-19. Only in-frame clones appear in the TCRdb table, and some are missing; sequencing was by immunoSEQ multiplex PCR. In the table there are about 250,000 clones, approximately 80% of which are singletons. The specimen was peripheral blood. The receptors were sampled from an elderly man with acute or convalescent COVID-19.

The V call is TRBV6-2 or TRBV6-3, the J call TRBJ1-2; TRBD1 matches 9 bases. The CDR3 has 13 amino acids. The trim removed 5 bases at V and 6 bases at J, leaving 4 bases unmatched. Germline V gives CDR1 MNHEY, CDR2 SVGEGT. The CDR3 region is CASSRDRVDGYTF. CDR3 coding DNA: TGTGCCAGCAGTCGGGACAGGGTAGATGGCTACACCTTC.

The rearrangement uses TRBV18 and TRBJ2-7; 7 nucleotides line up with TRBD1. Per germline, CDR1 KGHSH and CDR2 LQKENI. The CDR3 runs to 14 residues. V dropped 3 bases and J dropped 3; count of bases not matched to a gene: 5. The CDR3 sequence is CASSPGQTNYEQYF. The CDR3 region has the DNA TGTGCCAGCTCACCGGGACAGACGAACTACGAGCAGTACTTC.

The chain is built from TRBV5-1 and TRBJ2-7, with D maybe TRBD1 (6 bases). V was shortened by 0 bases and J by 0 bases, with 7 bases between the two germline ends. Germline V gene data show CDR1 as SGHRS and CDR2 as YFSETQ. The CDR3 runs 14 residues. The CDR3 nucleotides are TGCGCCAGCAGCTTGGACAGGGCCTCCTACGAGCAGTACTTC. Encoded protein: CASSLDRASYEQYF.

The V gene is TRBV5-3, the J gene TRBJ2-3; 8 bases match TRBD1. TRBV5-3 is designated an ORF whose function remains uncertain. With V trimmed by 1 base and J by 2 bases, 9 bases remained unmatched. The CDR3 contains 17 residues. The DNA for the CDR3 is TGTGCCAGAAGCTTGTGTCGACAGGGGTATCACACAGATACGCAGTATTTT. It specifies CARSLCRQGYHTDTQYF.

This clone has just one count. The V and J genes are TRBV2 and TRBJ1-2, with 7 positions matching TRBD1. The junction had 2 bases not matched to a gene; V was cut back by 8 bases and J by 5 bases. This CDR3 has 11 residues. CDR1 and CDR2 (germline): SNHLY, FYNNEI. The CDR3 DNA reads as TGTGCCAGCGGACAGGAGTATGGCTACACCTTC. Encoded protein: CASGQEYGYTF.

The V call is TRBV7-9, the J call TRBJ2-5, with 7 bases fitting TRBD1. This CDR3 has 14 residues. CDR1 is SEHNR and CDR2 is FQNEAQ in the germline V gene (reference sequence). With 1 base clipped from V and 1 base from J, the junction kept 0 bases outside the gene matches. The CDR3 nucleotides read TGTGCCAGCAGCTTAGACAGGGGCCAAGAGACCCAGTACTTC. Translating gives CASSLDRGQETQYF. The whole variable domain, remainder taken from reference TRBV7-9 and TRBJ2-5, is DTGVSQNPRHKITKRGQNVTFRCDPISEHNRLYWYRQTLGQGPEFLTYFQNEAQLEKSRLLSDRFSAERPKGSFSTLEIQRTEQGDSAMYLCASSLDRGQETQYFGPGTRLLVL.

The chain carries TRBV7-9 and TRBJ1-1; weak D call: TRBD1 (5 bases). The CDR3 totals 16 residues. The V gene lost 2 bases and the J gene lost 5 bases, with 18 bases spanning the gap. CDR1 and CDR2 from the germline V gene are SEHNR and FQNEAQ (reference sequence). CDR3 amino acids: CASSLLDTGRWTEAFF. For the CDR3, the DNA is TGTGCCAGCAGCTTACTTGACACAGGAAGATGGACTGAAGCTTTCTTT.

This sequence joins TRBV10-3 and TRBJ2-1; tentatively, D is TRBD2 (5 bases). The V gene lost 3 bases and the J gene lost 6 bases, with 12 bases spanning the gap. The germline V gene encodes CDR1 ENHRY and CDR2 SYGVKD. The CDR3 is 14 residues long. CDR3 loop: CAISESLAPNEQFF. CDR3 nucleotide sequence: TGTGCCATCAGTGAATCCCTAGCTCCCAATGAGCAGTTCTTC.

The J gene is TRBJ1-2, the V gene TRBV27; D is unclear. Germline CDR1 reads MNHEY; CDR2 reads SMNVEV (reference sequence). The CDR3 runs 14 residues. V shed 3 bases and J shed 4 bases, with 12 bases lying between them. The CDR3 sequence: CASSFRHSSYGYTF. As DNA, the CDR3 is TGTGCCAGCAGTTTTCGTCACAGCTCCTATGGCTACACCTTC.

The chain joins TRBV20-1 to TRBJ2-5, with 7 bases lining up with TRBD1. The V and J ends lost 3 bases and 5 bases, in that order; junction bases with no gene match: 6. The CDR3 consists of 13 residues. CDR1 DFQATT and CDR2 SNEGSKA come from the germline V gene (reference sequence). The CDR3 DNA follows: TGCAGTGCTAGTGAGGGGGCGGAGGAGACCCAGTACTTC. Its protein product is CSASEGAEETQYF.

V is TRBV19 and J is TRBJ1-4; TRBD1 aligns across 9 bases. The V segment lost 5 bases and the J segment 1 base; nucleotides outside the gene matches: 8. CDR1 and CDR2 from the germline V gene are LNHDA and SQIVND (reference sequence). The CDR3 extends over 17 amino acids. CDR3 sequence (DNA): TGTGCCAGTAGTCCTCAACAGGGGGCAAGAACTAATGAAAAACTGTTTTTT. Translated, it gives CASSPQQGARTNEKLFF.

The DNA of the CDR3 is TGTGCCAGCAGGACCGGGACAGGGGCCCACGAGCAGTACTTC. Its translation is CASRTGTGAHEQYF. The rearrangement joins TRBV6-5 to TRBJ2-7, with 10 nucleotides matching TRBD1. The CDR3 is 14 amino acids. The V segment lost 6 bases and the J segment 5 bases; nucleotides outside the gene matches: 7. The germline CDR1 and CDR2 sequences are MNHEY and SVGAGI.

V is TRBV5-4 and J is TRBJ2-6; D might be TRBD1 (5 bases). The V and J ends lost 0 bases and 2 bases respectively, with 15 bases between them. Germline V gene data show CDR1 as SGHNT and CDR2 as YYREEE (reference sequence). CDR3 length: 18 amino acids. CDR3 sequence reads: CASSLEPGRSPGANVLTF. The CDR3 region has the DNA TGTGCCAGCAGCTTGGAGCCAGGGCGGAGCCCTGGGGCCAACGTCCTGACTTTC.

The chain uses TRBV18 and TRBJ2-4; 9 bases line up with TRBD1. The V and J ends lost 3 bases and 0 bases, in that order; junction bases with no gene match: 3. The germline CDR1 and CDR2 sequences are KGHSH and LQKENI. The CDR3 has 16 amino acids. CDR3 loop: CASSPGTGIAKNIQYF. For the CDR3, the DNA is TGTGCCAGCTCACCTGGGACAGGGATAGCCAAAAACATTCAGTACTTC.

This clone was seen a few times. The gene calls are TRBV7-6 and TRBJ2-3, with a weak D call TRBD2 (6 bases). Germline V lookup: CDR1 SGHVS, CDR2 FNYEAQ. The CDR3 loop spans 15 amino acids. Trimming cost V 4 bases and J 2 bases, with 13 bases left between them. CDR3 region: CASSSLGGITDTQYF. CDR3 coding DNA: TGTGCCAGCAGCTCTCTTGGGGGGATCACAGATACGCAGTATTTT. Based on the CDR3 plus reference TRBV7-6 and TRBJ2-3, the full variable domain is GAGVSQSPRYKVTKRGQDVALRCDPISGHVSLYWYRQALGQGPEFLTYFNYEAQQDKSGLPNDRFSAERPEGSISTLTIQRTEQRDSAMYRCASSSLGGITDTQYFGPGTRLTVL.

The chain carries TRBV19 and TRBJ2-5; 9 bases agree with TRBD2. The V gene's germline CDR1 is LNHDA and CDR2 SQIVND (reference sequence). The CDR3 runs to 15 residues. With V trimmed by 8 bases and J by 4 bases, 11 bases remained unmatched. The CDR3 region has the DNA TGTGCCAGTGCGGGAGGGACGCAACGTAGAGAGACCCAGTACTTC. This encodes CASAGGTQRRETQYF.

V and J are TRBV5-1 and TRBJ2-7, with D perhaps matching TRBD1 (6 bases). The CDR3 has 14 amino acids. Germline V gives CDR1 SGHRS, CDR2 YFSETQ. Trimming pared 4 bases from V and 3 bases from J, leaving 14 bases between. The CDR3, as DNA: TGCGCCAGCAGCCCCTCCAGAGGGGGCTACGAGCAGTACTTC. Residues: CASSPSRGGYEQYF.

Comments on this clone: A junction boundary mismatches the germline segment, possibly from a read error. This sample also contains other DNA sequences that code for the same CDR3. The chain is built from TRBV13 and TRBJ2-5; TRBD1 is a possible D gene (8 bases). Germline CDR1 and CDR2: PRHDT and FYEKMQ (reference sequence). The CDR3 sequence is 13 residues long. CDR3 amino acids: CASSTGGRETQYF. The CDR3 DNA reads TGTGCCAGCAGCACAGGGGGGAGGGAGACTCAGTACTTC.

The CDR3 nucleotides read TGTGCCACCAGTTTTGGGACAGGTGTTAACTATGGCTACACCTTC. This encodes CATSFGTGVNYGYTF. The J gene is TRBJ1-2, the V gene TRBV24-1; TRBD1 agrees at 8 bases. CDR3 length: 15 amino acids. Per the germline V gene, CDR1 is KGHDR and CDR2 is SFDVKD. J gave up 1 base and V 6 bases, and 6 bases lay outside the gene matches.

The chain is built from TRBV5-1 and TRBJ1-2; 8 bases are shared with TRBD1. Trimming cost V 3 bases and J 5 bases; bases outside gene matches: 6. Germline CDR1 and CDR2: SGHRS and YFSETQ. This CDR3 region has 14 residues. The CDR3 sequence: CASSSTGGRYGYTF. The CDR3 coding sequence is TGCGCCAGCAGCTCAACAGGGGGAAGGTATGGCTACACCTTC.

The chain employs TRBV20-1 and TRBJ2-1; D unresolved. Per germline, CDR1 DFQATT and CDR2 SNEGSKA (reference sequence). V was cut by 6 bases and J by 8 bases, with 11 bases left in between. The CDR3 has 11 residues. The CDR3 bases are TGCAGTGCAGCTCTCCTAGATGAGCAGTTCTTC. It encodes CSAALLDEQFF.

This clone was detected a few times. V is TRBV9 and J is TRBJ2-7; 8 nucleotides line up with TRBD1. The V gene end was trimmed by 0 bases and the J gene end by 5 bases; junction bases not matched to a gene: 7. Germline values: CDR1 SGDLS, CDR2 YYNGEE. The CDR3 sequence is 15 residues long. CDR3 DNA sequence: TGTGCCAGCAGCGTAGACGACAGGGGAGCCCACGAGCAGTACTTC. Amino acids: CASSVDDRGAHEQYF.

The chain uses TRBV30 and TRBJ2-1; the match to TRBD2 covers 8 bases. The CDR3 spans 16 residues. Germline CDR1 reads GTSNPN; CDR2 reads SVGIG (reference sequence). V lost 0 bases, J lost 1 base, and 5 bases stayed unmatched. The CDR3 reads CAWSVKREYSYNEQFF. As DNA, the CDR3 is TGTGCCTGGAGTGTAAAGCGGGAGTATTCCTACAATGAGCAGTTCTTC.

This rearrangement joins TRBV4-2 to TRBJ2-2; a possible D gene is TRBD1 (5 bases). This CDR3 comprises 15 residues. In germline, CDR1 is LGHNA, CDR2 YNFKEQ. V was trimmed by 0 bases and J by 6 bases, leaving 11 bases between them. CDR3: CASSQEAKGAGELFF. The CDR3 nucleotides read TGTGCCAGCAGCCAAGAGGCGAAAGGGGCCGGGGAGCTGTTTTTT.

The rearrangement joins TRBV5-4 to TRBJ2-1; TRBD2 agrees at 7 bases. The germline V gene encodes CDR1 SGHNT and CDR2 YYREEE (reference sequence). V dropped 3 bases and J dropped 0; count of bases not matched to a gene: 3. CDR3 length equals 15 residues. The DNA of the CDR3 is TGTGCCAGCAGCTCCGGGGGGAGCTCCTACAATGAGCAGTTCTTC. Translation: CASSSGGSSYNEQFF.

CDR3 amino acids: CASSLGPGQAYEQYF. DNA of the CDR3: TGTGCCAGCAGCTTAGGGCCGGGACAGGCCTACGAGCAGTACTTC. This chain joins TRBV7-6 and TRBJ2-7; 8 bases align to TRBD1. J gave up 2 bases and V 1 base, and 4 bases lay outside the gene matches. The CDR3 is 15 residues long. Per the germline V gene, CDR1 is SGHVS and CDR2 is FNYEAQ.